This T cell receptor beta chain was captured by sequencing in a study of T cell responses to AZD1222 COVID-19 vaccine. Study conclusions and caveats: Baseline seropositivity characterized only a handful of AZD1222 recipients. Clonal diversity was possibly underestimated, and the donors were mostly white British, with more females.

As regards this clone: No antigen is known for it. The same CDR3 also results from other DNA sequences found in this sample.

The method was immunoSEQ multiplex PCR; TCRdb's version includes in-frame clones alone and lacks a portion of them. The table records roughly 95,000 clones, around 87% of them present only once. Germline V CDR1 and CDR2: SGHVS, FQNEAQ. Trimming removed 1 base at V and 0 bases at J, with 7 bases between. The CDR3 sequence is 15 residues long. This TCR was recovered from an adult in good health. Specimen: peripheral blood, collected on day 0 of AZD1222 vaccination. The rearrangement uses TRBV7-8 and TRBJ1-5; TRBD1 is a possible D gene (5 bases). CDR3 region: CASSLVDSSNQPQHF. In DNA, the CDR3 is TGTGCCAGCAGCTTAGTCGACAGTAGCAATCAGCCCCAGCATTTT.